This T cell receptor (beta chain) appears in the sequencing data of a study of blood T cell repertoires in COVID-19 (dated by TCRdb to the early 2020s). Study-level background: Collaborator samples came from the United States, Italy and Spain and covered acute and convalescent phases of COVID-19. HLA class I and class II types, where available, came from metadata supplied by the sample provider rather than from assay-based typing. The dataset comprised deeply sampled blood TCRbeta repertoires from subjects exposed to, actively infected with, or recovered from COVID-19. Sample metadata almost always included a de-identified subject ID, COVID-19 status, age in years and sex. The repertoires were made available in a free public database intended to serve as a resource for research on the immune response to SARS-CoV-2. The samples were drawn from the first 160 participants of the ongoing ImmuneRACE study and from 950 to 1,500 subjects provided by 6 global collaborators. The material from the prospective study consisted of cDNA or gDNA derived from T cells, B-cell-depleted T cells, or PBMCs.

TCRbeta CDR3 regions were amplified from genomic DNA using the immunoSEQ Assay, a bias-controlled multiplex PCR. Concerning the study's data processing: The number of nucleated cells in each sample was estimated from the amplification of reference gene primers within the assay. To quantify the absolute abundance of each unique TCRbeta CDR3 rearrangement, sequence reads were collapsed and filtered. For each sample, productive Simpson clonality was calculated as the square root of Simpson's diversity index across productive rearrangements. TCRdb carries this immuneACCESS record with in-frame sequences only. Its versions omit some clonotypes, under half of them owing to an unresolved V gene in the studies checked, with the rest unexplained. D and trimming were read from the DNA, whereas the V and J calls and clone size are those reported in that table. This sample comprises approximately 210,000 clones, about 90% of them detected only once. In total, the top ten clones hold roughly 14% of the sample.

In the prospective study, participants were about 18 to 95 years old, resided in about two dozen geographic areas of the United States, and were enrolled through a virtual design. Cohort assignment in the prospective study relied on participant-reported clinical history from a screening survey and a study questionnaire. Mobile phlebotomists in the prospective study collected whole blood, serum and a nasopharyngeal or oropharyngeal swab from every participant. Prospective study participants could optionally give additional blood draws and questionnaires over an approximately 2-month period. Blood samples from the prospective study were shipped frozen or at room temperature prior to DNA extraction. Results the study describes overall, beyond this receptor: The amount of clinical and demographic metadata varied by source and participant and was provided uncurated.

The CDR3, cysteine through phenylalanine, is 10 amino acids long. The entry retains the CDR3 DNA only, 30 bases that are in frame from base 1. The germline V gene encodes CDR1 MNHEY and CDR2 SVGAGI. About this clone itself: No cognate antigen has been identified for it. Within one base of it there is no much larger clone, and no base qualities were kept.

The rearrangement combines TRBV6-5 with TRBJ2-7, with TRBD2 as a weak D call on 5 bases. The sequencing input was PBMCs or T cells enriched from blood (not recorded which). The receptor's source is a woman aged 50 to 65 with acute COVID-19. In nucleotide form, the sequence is TGTATGGCGGGTACCCACGAGCAGTACTTC. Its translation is CMAGTHEQYF.